Below are 15 T cell receptor beta chains sequenced from a single sample in a study of cytomegalovirus exposure and HLA in healthy donors. Both 60 Vbeta primers and 13 Jbeta primers went into the PCR. Profiling relied on immunoSEQ multiplex PCR, and the TCRdb table lists in-frame clones only, not all of them. The data contain some 44,000 clones, approximately 90% of them seen just once; the ten biggest clones take up 6.5% to 9.5%. The sample was PBMCs. These receptors were obtained from a middle-aged woman in good health and CMV-seropositive.

This chain uses TRBV5-4 with TRBJ2-7, with D possibly TRBD1 on 5 matching bases. Trimming stripped 5 bases from V and 2 bases from J, with 11 bases between. This CDR3 contains 13 residues. Germline values: CDR1 SGHNT, CDR2 YYREEE (reference sequence). Here the CDR3 DNA reads TGTGCCAGCAGATACGACAGAGCCTACGAGCAGTACTTC. This gives the protein CASRYDRAYEQYF.

The chain has TRBV6-1 and TRBJ2-3, with 7 bases fitting TRBD2. The CDR3 totals 18 residues. Trimming cost V 4 bases and J 1 base; bases outside gene matches: 14. Looked up from germline, CDR1 is MNHNS and CDR2 is SASEGT. The DNA of the CDR3 is TGTGCCAGCAGTGGCCTTGTACTAGCGTCCTACGGCACAGATACGCAGTATTTT. The encoded protein is CASSGLVLASYGTDTQYF.

This clone was observed once. The V call is TRBV19, the J call TRBJ2-7, with 8 positions matching TRBD1. The CDR3 runs to 15 residues. Germline-derived CDR1 and CDR2 are LNHDA and SQIVND (reference sequence). With 6 bases clipped from V and 1 base from J, the junction kept 8 bases outside the gene matches. CDR3 coding DNA: TGTGCCAGTAGCACACAGGGGGTACCGTCCTACGAGCAGTACTTC. Translating it yields CASSTQGVPSYEQYF. Using reference TRBV19 and TRBJ2-7 for the parts outside the CDR3, the full variable domain is DGGITQSPKYLFRKEGQNVTLSCEQNLNHDAMYWYRQDPGQGLRLIYYSQIVNDFQKGDIAEGYSVSREKKESFPLTVTSAQKNPTAFYLCASSTQGVPSYEQYFGPGTRLTVT.

The V call is TRBV10-1, the J call TRBJ2-5; 10 bases map to TRBD1. The J call could be wrong; TRBJ2-7 is a better fit for the DNA end. Germline V lookup: CDR1 WNHNN, CDR2 SYGVQD (reference sequence). The CDR3 is made up of 15 amino acids. The CDR3 loop is CASSEPETGGDEQYF. CDR3 nucleotides: TGCGCCAGCAGTGAACCCGAGACAGGGGGCGACGAGCAGTACTTC.

This clone appeared once. The chain has TRBV6-5 and TRBJ1-6; D is unclear. The length of the CDR3 is 15 residues. The V end lost 5 bases, the J end lost 8 bases, and 16 bases lay between the germline ends. CDR1 is MNHEY, CDR2 SVGAGI, per germline. DNA of the CDR3: TGTGCCAGCAGTCCTACCCGATCCTCCGATTCACCCCTCCACTTT. Its translation is CASSPTRSSDSPLHF.

V usage is TRBV10-3 and J usage is TRBJ1-5, with TRBD1 matching 12 bases. CDR1 ENHRY and CDR2 SYGVKD come from the germline V gene. V dropped 10 bases and J dropped 7; count of bases not matched to a gene: 5. This CDR3 is 13 amino acids long. This chain's CDR3 is CATKGQGAQPQHF. The CDR3 region has the DNA TGTGCCACCAAGGGACAGGGGGCCCAGCCCCAGCATTTT.

CDR3: CASSLGGRTDTQYF. In DNA, the CDR3 is TGTGCCAGCAGCTTGGGGGGCCGCACAGATACGCAGTATTTT. The chain is built from TRBV5-4 and TRBJ2-3, with TRBD1 as a possible D gene (5 bases). Germline-derived CDR1 and CDR2 are SGHNT and YYREEE (reference sequence). Trimming removed 0 bases at V and 1 base at J, with 6 bases between. This CDR3 is built from 14 residues.

The chain links TRBV6-5 to TRBJ2-7; 10 nucleotides agree with TRBD1. This CDR3 comprises 13 residues. Germline V gene data show CDR1 as MNHEY and CDR2 as SVGAGI. J gave up 11 bases and V 5 bases, and 9 bases lay outside the gene matches. CDR3 in amino acids: CASSSPGTGAEYF. Written as DNA, the CDR3 is TGTGCCAGCAGTAGTCCCGGGACAGGGGCCGAGTACTTC.

Note on this clone: The junction departs from the called germline gene at one end, perhaps through a read error. The CDR3 reads CASSPSQGTHEALF. The CDR3 bases are TGCGCCAGCAGCCCTTCTCAGGGGACCCATGAGGCCCTCTTT. The chain links TRBV5-1 to TRBJ1-1; D might be TRBD1 (6 bases). The CDR3 runs to 14 residues. Germline lookup yields CDR1 SGHRS and CDR2 YFSETQ. Full variable domain (remainder filled in from reference TRBV5-1 and TRBJ1-1): KAGVTQTPRYLIKTRGQQVTLSCSPISGHRSVSWYQQTPGQGLQFLFEYFSETQRNKGNFPGRFSGRQFSNSRSEMNVSTLELGDSALYLCASSPSQGTHEALFGQGTRLTVV.

The chain has TRBV28 and TRBJ1-2; 7 nucleotides agree with TRBD1. The V segment lost 6 bases and the J segment 1 base; nucleotides outside the gene matches: 11. The germline CDR1 and CDR2 sequences are MDHEN and SYDVKM. This CDR3 comprises 16 residues. The CDR3 is CASRRRDRTFNYGYTF. In DNA form, the CDR3 reads TGTGCCAGCAGACGCCGGGACAGAACCTTTAACTATGGCTACACCTTC.

Note on this clone: The same CDR3 also results from other DNA sequences found in this sample. The CDR3 coding sequence is TGTGCCAGCAGCTCGGGACAATTCGCAACTAATGAAAAACTGTTTTTT. This codes for CASSSGQFATNEKLFF. The chain recombines TRBV7-9 with TRBJ1-4, with D perhaps TRBD1 (6 bases). The length of the CDR3 is 16 residues. V shed 4 bases and J shed 0 bases, with 12 bases lying between them. CDR1 is SEHNR and CDR2 is FQNEAQ in the germline V gene (reference sequence).

The J gene is TRBJ2-5, the V gene TRBV6-1, with 13 positions matching TRBD2. Per germline, CDR1 MNHNS and CDR2 SASEGT. The CDR3 extends over 15 amino acids. J lost 2 bases, V lost 6 bases, and 3 bases had no gene match. CDR3 bases: TGTGCCAGCAGCACACTAGCGGGGGGGCAAGAGACCCAGTACTTC. Amino acid sequence: CASSTLAGGQETQYF.

The chain links TRBV28 to TRBJ2-7; D is perhaps TRBD2 (6 bases). Germline V lookup: CDR1 MDHEN, CDR2 SYDVKM. V lost 8 bases and J 9 bases, leaving 23 bases between the germline ends. The CDR3 sequence is 14 residues long. The CDR3 DNA reads TGTGCCAGCGGACTATCAGGAACTTGGACCTGGCAGTACTTC. It codes for CASGLSGTWTWQYF.

The chain links TRBV6-5 to TRBJ2-7, with 8 bases identical to TRBD1. The V and J ends lost 10 bases and 2 bases, in that order; junction bases with no gene match: 7. Germline V gives CDR1 MNHEY, CDR2 SVGAGI. CDR3 length: 13 amino acids. The CDR3 loop reads CAIRGTGTYEQYF. CDR3 DNA: TGTGCCATTCGGGGGACAGGAACCTACGAGCAGTACTTC.

This sequence joins TRBV28 and TRBJ2-1; TRBD2 matches 7 bases. This CDR3 spans 16 amino acids. Per germline, CDR1 MDHEN and CDR2 SYDVKM. With 5 bases clipped from V and 7 bases from J, the junction kept 14 bases outside the gene matches. In nucleotides, the CDR3 is TGTGCCAGCAGTCACCATGGGAGGGTGGGGAAAAATGAGCAGTTCTTC. It is translated as CASSHHGRVGKNEQFF.